This paragraph reports one TCR beta chain. The target antigen is unknown. These data belong to a study of cytomegalovirus exposure and HLA in healthy donors. Study findings and constraints: Rare TCR sequences dominated, though some public TCRs recurred in many donors. An assumption of roughly uniform sequencing depth across donors underlay the presence/absence analyses. Productive status was seen about 90% or about 30% of the time for most TCR beta V segments in an earlier analysis.

PCR primers comprised 60 Vbeta and 13 Jbeta primers. Produced via immunoSEQ multiplex PCR; TCRdb's table is partial and in-frame only. Of some 150,000 clones listed, 75% are singletons. The CDR3 spans 15 residues. Germline CDR1 and CDR2: LGHNA and YNFKEQ. The V gene lost 0 bases and the J gene lost 4 bases, with 10 bases spanning the gap. This TCR came from a man aged 35 to 55 in good health and CMV-seronegative. The rearrangement joins TRBV4-2 to TRBJ1-3; possible D gene TRBD1, 6 bases. Sequenced: PBMCs. CDR3 sequence: CASSQERGSGNTIYF. Here the CDR3 DNA reads TGTGCCAGCAGCCAAGAGAGGGGGTCGGGAAACACCATATATTTT.